A single sample is the source of the 23 T cell receptor beta chains below, sequenced in a study of radiotherapy plus CTLA-4 blockade in lung cancer (dated by TCRdb to 2016 to 2019). Library preparation used the immunoSEQ multiplex PCR assay. TCRdb retrieved this table from immuneACCESS and kept in-frame rearrangements only. Not all clones are present; in checked studies, unresolved V genes account for under half, and no reason is known for the remainder. The sample profile shows roughly 98,000 clones; approximately 85% of them were found once. Nearly 3.5% of the sample belongs to the ten largest clones. The starting material was peripheral blood, obtained from a patient treated with radiotherapy plus ipilimumab. The receptors stem from a human donor with non-small cell lung cancer who had a partial response to radiotherapy plus ipilimumab.

The chain employs TRBV30 and TRBJ2-2; D may be TRBD2 (6 bases). The CDR3 extends over 14 amino acids. Deletions cut 4 bases from V and 0 bases from J, with 9 bases between. Germline V lookup: CDR1 GTSNPN, CDR2 SVGIG (reference sequence). CDR3 sequence (DNA): TGTGCCTGGAAATGGGACTCGAACACCGGGGAGCTGTTTTTT. Its translation: CAWKWDSNTGELFF. The full variable domain, completed using reference TRBV30 and TRBJ2-2, is SQTIHQWPATLVQPVGSPLSLECTVEGTSNPNLYWYRQAAGRGLQLLFYSVGIGQISSEVPQNLSASRPQDRQFILSSKKLLLSDSGFYLCAWKWDSNTGELFFGEGSRLTVL.

The V and J genes are TRBV28 and TRBJ2-5; D is undetermined. Germline CDR1 and CDR2: MDHEN and SYDVKM. The CDR3 is 14 residues long. The V gene lost 2 bases and the J gene lost 5 bases, with 12 bases spanning the gap. The CDR3: CASSLVAVRETQYF. The CDR3 region has the DNA TGTGCCAGCAGTTTAGTGGCGGTCCGGGAGACCCAGTACTTC. Variable domain in full (rest from reference TRBV28 and TRBJ2-5): DVKVTQSSRYLVKRTGEKVFLECVQDMDHENMFWYRQDPGLGLRLIYFSYDVKMKEKGDIPEGYSVSREKKERFSLILESASTNQTSMYLCASSLVAVRETQYFGPGTRLLVL.

V is TRBV9 and J is TRBJ1-3; D is undetermined. Trimming shortened V by 0 bases and J by 2 bases, and 9 bases separated the two germline ends. The V gene's germline CDR1 is SGDLS and CDR2 YYNGEE. CDR3 length: 15 amino acids. CDR3 bases: TGTGCCAGCAGCGTAGCATCTGGGCCTGGAAACACCATATATTTT. Translated, it gives CASSVASGPGNTIYF.

V and J are TRBV19 and TRBJ2-1, with TRBD1 matching over 10 bases. Germline V gene data show CDR1 as LNHDA and CDR2 as SQIVND (reference sequence). This CDR3 region has 14 residues. After removal of 7 bases from V and 8 bases from J, the junction contained 8 bases not matched to a gene. This CDR3 reads CASTPRDRGDEQFF. The CDR3 coding sequence is TGTGCCAGTACCCCCCGGGACAGGGGTGATGAGCAGTTCTTC.

CDR3 DNA sequence: TGTGCCAGCCGCGGGATCGGGGAGACCCAGTACTTC. This translates into CASRGIGETQYF. V and J are TRBV6-5 and TRBJ2-5; perhaps TRBD2 as D (6 bases). The ends were cut back, 8 bases at V and 5 bases at J, with 12 bases in the middle. The germline CDR1 and CDR2 sequences are MNHEY and SVGAGI. This CDR3 region has 12 residues.

Only one count was recorded for this clone. This sequence joins TRBV7-2 and TRBJ2-3; TRBD2 aligns across 15 bases. This CDR3 is 16 amino acids long. The trim removed 0 bases at V and 6 bases at J, leaving 1 base unmatched. CDR1 SGHTA and CDR2 FQGNSA come from the germline V gene. The chain's CDR3 is CASSLAGTSGRDTQYF. The CDR3 nucleotides are TGTGCCAGCAGCTTAGCCGGGACTAGCGGGAGGGATACGCAGTATTTT.

The chain carries TRBV10-3 and TRBJ1-2; 7 bases map to TRBD1. The CDR3 sequence is 15 residues long. The V segment lost 8 bases and the J segment 2 bases; nucleotides outside the gene matches: 11. Germline CDR1 reads ENHRY; CDR2 reads SYGVKD. The chain's CDR3 is CAIVREGAGNYGYTF. Here the CDR3 DNA reads TGTGCCATCGTAAGAGAGGGGGCTGGGAACTATGGCTACACCTTC.

The chain has TRBV28 and TRBJ2-7; D might be TRBD1 (5 bases). This CDR3 has 13 amino acids. Trimming removed 2 bases from V and 9 bases from J, with 14 bases in between. Germline V lookup: CDR1 MDHEN, CDR2 SYDVKM. The CDR3 DNA follows: TGTGCCAGCAGTTTAAGACAGCTTCCAGGGCAGTACTTC. Translation gives CASSLRQLPGQYF.

CDR3 in amino acids: CASSTDLPGTPETGELFF. DNA for the CDR3: TGTGCCAGTAGTACCGACTTGCCCGGGACACCTGAGACCGGGGAGCTGTTTTTT. The chain combines TRBV19 with TRBJ2-2; D is possibly TRBD1 (6 bases). CDR1 and CDR2 (germline): LNHDA, SQIVND (reference sequence). V was cut by 4 bases and J by 5 bases, with 23 bases left in between. This CDR3 has 18 residues. Supplemented by reference TRBV19 and TRBJ2-2, the full variable domain reads DGGITQSPKYLFRKEGQNVTLSCEQNLNHDAMYWYRQDPGQGLRLIYYSQIVNDFQKGDIAEGYSVSREKKESFPLTVTSAQKNPTAFYLCASSTDLPGTPETGELFFGEGSRLTVL.

This chain uses TRBV2 with TRBJ2-1; 8 bases are shared with TRBD1. The trim removed 4 bases at V and 3 bases at J, leaving 11 bases unmatched. The CDR3 length is 17 residues. The germline V gene encodes CDR1 SNHLY and CDR2 FYNNEI. CDR3 DNA sequence: TGTGCCAGCAGTGTGGATTGGGACAGGACTTACTACAATGAGCAGTTCTTC. Translation: CASSVDWDRTYYNEQFF.

The chain carries TRBV5-1 and TRBJ1-4; D might be TRBD1 (5 bases). The CDR3 sequence is 15 residues long. CDR1 and CDR2 from the germline V gene are SGHRS and YFSETQ. V was clipped by 2 bases and J by 15 bases, with 23 bases between them. The CDR3 is CASSFSAPDKGRVFF. Here the CDR3 DNA reads TGCGCCAGCAGCTTTTCGGCACCTGATAAGGGGAGGGTGTTTTTT.

The V and J genes are TRBV7-9 and TRBJ1-1; 8 bases match TRBD1. In germline, CDR1 is SEHNR, CDR2 FQNEAQ (reference sequence). The CDR3 totals 15 residues. J lost 1 base, V lost 5 bases, and 6 bases had no gene match. This chain's CDR3 is CASSPLGQANTEAFF. CDR3 bases: TGTGCCAGCAGCCCCCTGGGACAGGCGAACACTGAAGCTTTCTTT.

The chain has TRBV28 and TRBJ2-2; D uncertain. Germline values: CDR1 MDHEN, CDR2 SYDVKM. The CDR3 length is 15 residues. Trimming left V 6 bases short and J 2 bases short, with 13 bases between. CDR3 nucleotides: TGTGCCAGCAGGAGGTCTCCAGTTAACACCGGGGAGCTGTTTTTT. This sequence encodes CASRRSPVNTGELFF.

This clone has a handful of counts. V usage is TRBV4-1 and J usage is TRBJ2-7, with 9 bases matching TRBD2. The ends lost 1 base at V and 2 bases at J; junction bases unmatched: 3. The CDR3 totals 15 residues. CDR1 MGHRA and CDR2 YSYEKL come from the germline V gene. In nucleotides, the CDR3 is TGCGCCAGCAGCCAAGGGGCGGGAGGGCCCTACGAGCAGTACTTC. Its protein is CASSQGAGGPYEQYF.

The chain uses TRBV10-3 and TRBJ2-7; weak D call: TRBD1 (5 bases). CDR3 length equals 16 residues. V shed 0 bases and J shed 2 bases, with 14 bases lying between them. Germline V gene data show CDR1 as ENHRY and CDR2 as SYGVKD. CDR3 sequence reads: CAISESIGAAPYEQYF. As DNA, the CDR3 is TGTGCCATCAGTGAGTCGATAGGGGCCGCCCCCTACGAGCAGTACTTC.

The rearrangement joins TRBV5-4 to TRBJ1-2, with TRBD1 identical over 8 bases. Germline values: CDR1 SGHNT, CDR2 YYREEE (reference sequence). Trimming cost V 4 bases and J 4 bases; bases outside gene matches: 3. The CDR3 sequence is 13 residues long. CDR3 sequence (DNA): TGTGCCAGCAGCGACGGACAGGGCTATGGCTACACCTTC. Protein product: CASSDGQGYGYTF. Variable domain in full (rest from reference TRBV5-4 and TRBJ1-2): ETGVTQSPTHLIKTRGQQVTLRCSSQSGHNTVSWYQQALGQGPQFIFQYYREEENGRGNFPPRFSGLQFPNYSSELNVNALELDDSALYLCASSDGQGYGYTFGSGTRLTVV.

The chain joins TRBV2 to TRBJ2-3; the match to TRBD1 covers 12 bases. The CDR3 has 15 residues. Germline V gene lookup returns CDR1 SNHLY and CDR2 FYNNEI. Trimming removed 7 bases from V and 5 bases from J; junction bases left unmatched: 7. The CDR3: CASMRDRGRGDTQYF. In DNA form, the CDR3 reads TGTGCCAGCATGAGGGACAGGGGGCGAGGAGATACGCAGTATTTT.

The chain combines TRBV27 with TRBJ1-2, with D unclear. The V end lost 5 bases, the J end lost 4 bases, and 17 bases lay between the germline ends. The germline V gene has CDR1 MNHEY and CDR2 SMNVEV (reference sequence). The CDR3 has 15 residues. The CDR3 region has the DNA TGTGCCAGCAGTCCAAGACAAGCCTCCCTCTATGGCTACACCTTC. It yields the protein CASSPRQASLYGYTF.

V usage is TRBV10-1 and J usage is TRBJ2-5; 10 nucleotides align to TRBD2. V was pared by 5 bases and J by 4 bases, with 7 bases of the junction left unmatched. This CDR3 is 15 amino acids long. Germline lookup yields CDR1 WNHNN and CDR2 SYGVQD (reference sequence). This CDR3 is CASSSGRAKTETQYF. The CDR3 nucleotides read TGCGCCAGCAGTAGCGGGAGGGCCAAGACAGAGACCCAGTACTTC.

The chain recombines TRBV5-5 with TRBJ1-2; D is ambiguous. The CDR3 is 13 amino acids. The germline V gene has CDR1 SGHKS and CDR2 YYEKEE (reference sequence). V lost 0 bases to trimming and J lost 4 bases, with 7 bases between them. CDR3 coding DNA: TGTGCCAGCAGCTTGGGGGAGGGCTATGGCTACACCTTC. Protein sequence: CASSLGEGYGYTF.

The chain joins TRBV6-6 to TRBJ1-1, with TRBD1 matching over 7 bases. J was trimmed by 4 bases and V by 4 bases; bases with no gene match: 3. The germline CDR1 and CDR2 sequences are MNHNY and SVGAGI (reference sequence). The CDR3 loop spans 13 amino acids. DNA for the CDR3: TGTGCCAGCAGTTCAGACAGGGTCACTGAAGCTTTCTTT. It codes for CASSSDRVTEAFF.

The DNA for the CDR3 is TGCGCCAGCAGCTTAACAGGGGAGGAGACCCAGTACTTC. This translates into CASSLTGEETQYF. The rearrangement links TRBV5-1 to TRBJ2-5, with TRBD1 matching over 7 bases. J lost 5 bases, V lost 2 bases, and 3 bases had no gene match. The CDR3 is 13 residues long. CDR1 is SGHRS, CDR2 YFSETQ, per germline.

The rearrangement links TRBV10-2 to TRBJ2-1, with no clear D. CDR1 and CDR2 from the germline V gene are WSHSY and SAAADI. V lost 4 bases, J lost 9 bases, and 7 bases lay in between. The CDR3 has 11 residues. CDR3 sequence: CASSVLREQFF. CDR3 DNA: TGCGCCAGCAGTGTACTACGTGAGCAGTTCTTC.